The subject of this entry is one TCR beta chain. Antigen: not known. This specimen belongs to a study of immune cell composition in non-small cell lung cancer. Study details: Tumours were mainly lung adenocarcinoma or squamous cell carcinoma.

Template was genomic DNA from frozen, unsorted single-cell suspensions. Libraries were prepared by immunoSEQ multiplex PCR; TCRdb keeps only in-frame clonotypes and omits some of them. The table has over 12,000 clones, roughly 69% seen once. V was shortened by 3 bases and J by 3 bases, with 9 bases between the two germline ends. Germline CDR1 and CDR2: KGHSH and LQKENI. This CDR3 spans 14 amino acids. General study results and limits: Clones >0.5% enriched in tumour were rarer in adenocarcinoma (about 35%) than squamous (around 75%). It was not proven that tumour-reactive clones equal dominant tumour-associated clones.

Sequencing was carried out using lung tumor tissue. This rearrangement joins TRBV18 to TRBJ2-1; D ambiguous. The clonotype was recovered from a human donor with non-small cell lung cancer. This chain's CDR3 is CASSPQQNYNEQFF. The CDR3 DNA sequence: TGTGCCAGCTCACCGCAACAGAACTACAATGAGCAGTTCTTC.